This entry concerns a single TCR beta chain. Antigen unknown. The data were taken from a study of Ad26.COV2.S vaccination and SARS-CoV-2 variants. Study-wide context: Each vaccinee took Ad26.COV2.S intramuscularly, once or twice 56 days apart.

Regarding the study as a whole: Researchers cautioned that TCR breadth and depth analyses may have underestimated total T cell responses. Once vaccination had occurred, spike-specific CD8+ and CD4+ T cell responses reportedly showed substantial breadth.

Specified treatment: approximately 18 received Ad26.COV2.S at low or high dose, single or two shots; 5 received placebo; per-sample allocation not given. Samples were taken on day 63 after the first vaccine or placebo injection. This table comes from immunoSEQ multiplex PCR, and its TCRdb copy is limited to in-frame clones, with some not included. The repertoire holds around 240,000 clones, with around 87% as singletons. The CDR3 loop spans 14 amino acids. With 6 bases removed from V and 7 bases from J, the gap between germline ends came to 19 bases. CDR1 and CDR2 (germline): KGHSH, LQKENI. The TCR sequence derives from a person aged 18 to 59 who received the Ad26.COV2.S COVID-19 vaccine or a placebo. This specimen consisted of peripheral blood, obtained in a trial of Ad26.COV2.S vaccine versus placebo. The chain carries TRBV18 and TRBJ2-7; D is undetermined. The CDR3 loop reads CASSQGALSLEQYF. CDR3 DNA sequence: TGTGCCAGCTCCCAAGGAGCACTGTCCCTGGAGCAGTACTTC.